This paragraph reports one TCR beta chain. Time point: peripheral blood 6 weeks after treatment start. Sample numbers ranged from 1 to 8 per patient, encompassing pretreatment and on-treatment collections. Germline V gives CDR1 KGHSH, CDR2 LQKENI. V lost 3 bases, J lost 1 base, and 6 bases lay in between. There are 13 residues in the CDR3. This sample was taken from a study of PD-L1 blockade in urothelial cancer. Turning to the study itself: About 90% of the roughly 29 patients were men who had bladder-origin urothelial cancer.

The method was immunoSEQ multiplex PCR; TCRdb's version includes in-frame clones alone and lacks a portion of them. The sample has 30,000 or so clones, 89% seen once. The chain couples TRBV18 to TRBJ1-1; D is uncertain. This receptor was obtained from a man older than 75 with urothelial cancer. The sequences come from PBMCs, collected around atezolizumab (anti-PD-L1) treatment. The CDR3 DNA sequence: TGTGCCAGCTCACCTAGACAGAACACTGAAGCTTTCTTT. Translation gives CASSPRQNTEAFF.